This T cell receptor (beta chain) was observed in a study of graft-versus-host responses after intestinal transplantation. Study overall: Multivisceral, liver-intestinal, or isolated intestinal transplants were given to recipients.

This CDR3 contains 16 residues. J gave up 3 bases and V 4 bases, and 4 bases lay outside the gene matches. CDR1 and CDR2 (germline): SGHKS, YYEKEE (reference sequence). TCRdb keeps only in-frame clones here, not all; method: immunoSEQ multiplex PCR. The repertoire has around 37,000 clones, roughly four fifths of them found once; the top ten carry 3.5%. The TCR comes from a human patient who received an intestinal transplant, so some T cells may come from the graft donor. The rearrangement uses TRBV5-5 and TRBJ2-7; 16 bases match TRBD2. The specimen comprised PBMCs, sampled about 160 weeks after transplant. For the CDR3, the DNA is TGTGCCAGCAGCCCGGGACTAGCGGGAGGGTACTACGAGCAGTACTTC. It yields the protein CASSPGLAGGYYEQYF.